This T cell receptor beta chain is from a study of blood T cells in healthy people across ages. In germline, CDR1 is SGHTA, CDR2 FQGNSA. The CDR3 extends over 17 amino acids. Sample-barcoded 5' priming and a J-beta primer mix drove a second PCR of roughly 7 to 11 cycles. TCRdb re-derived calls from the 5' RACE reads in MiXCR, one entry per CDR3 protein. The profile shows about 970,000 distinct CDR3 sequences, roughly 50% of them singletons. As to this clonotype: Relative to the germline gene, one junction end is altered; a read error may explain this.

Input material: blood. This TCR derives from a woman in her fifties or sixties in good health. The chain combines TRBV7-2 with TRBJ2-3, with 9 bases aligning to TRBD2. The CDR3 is CASSLAGPPLITDTQYF. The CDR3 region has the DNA TGTGCCAGCAGCCTAGCGGGACCCCCTCTAATCACAGATACGCAGTATTTT.